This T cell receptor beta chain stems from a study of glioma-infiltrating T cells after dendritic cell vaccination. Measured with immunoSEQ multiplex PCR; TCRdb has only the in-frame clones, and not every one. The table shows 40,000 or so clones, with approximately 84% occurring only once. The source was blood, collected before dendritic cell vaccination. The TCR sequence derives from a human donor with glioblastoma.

Written as DNA, the CDR3 is TGTGCCTGGAGTGTTGGGGCTCCCGCCCACGAGCAGTACTTC. Residues: CAWSVGAPAHEQYF. This chain connects TRBV30 to TRBJ2-7; D may be TRBD1 (5 bases). Germline V lookup: CDR1 GTSNPN, CDR2 SVGIG (reference sequence). Trimming pared 0 bases from V and 5 bases from J, leaving 14 bases between. The CDR3 totals 14 residues. Drawing the rest from reference TRBV30 and TRBJ2-7, the complete variable domain is SQTIHQWPATLVQPVGSPLSLECTVEGTSNPNLYWYRQAAGRGLQLLFYSVGIGQISSEVPQNLSASRPQDRQFILSSKKLLLSDSGFYLCAWSVGAPAHEQYFGPGTRLTVT.